The 10 T cell receptor beta chains listed next were all sequenced from one sample in a study of type 1 and type 2 diabetes patients. The PCR template was genomic DNA. Amplification of the beta chain CDR3 used 30 forward and 13 reverse multiplex primers. Each CDR3 protein gets one entry after TCRdb re-called the multiplex PCR reads with MiXCR. The sample holds 280,000 or so distinct CDR3 sequences, more than 45% seen once. Sample: peripheral blood mononuclear cells (PBMCs). These TCRs come from a man in his late teens or twenties with type 2 diabetes.

The V call is TRBV7-6, the J call TRBJ2-7; D gene unclear. V gave up 1 base and J gave up 1 base, with 11 bases separating them. CDR1 is SGHVS and CDR2 is FNYEAQ in the germline V gene. The CDR3 has 15 amino acids. For the CDR3, the DNA is TGTGCCAGCAGCTTAGGGCCAGATTTTTCCTACGAGCAGTACTTC. The encoded protein is CASSLGPDFSYEQYF.

The chain is built from TRBV6-2 or TRBV6-3 and TRBJ1-5, with D tentatively TRBD1 (6 bases). This CDR3 has 15 residues. Between the trimmed V and J ends, which lost 6 bases and 4 bases, there was a span of 16 bases. Germline V gives CDR1 MNHEY, CDR2 SVGEGT. The CDR3 here is CASRTEQGLNQPQHF. In DNA, the CDR3 is TGTGCCAGCAGAACCGAACAGGGTTTAAATCAGCCCCAGCATTTT.

The chain employs TRBV19 and TRBJ2-7; 8 bases line up with TRBD2. The CDR3 runs 15 residues. The V and J ends lost 4 bases and 1 base, in that order; junction bases with no gene match: 6. The germline V gene has CDR1 LNHDA and CDR2 SQIVND (reference sequence). CDR3 amino acids: CASSTVAGPSYEQYF. CDR3 bases: TGTGCCAGTAGTACCGTAGCGGGACCATCCTACGAGCAGTACTTC.

This chain joins TRBV7-8 and TRBJ2-7, with 7 bases identical to TRBD1. Germline values: CDR1 SGHVS, CDR2 FQNEAQ. The CDR3 is 16 residues long. V lost 1 base and J lost 7; bases outside the gene matches: 13. Here the CDR3 DNA reads TGTGCCAGCAGCTTAGGGGCTAGCCAGGGGGTTAGGGAGCAGTACTTC. Its translation is CASSLGASQGVREQYF. The entire variable domain, with the rest obtained from reference TRBV7-8 and TRBJ2-7, is as follows: GAGVSQSPRYKVAKRGQDVALRCDPISGHVSLFWYQQALGQGPEFLTYFQNEAQLDKSGLPSDRFFAERPEGSVSTLKIQRTQQEDSAVYLCASSLGASQGVREQYFGPGTRLTVT.

The gene calls are TRBV27 and TRBJ1-1; no reliable D call. V was shortened by 8 bases and J by 5 bases, with 9 bases between the two germline ends. The CDR3 has 11 residues. The germline CDR1 and CDR2 sequences are MNHEY and SMNVEV (reference sequence). The DNA of the CDR3 is TGTGCCAGCCGGTACGGGACTGAAGCTTTCTTT. It specifies CASRYGTEAFF.

The gene calls are TRBV9 and TRBJ2-7, with D possibly being TRBD2 (6 bases). CDR3 size: 15 residues. CDR1 and CDR2 from the germline V gene are SGDLS and YYNGEE. Trimming pared 0 bases from V and 0 bases from J, leaving 10 bases between. CDR3: CASSVDASDSYEQYF. The CDR3, as DNA: TGTGCCAGCAGCGTAGATGCTAGCGACTCCTACGAGCAGTACTTC.

This clonotype appeared a few times. The chain joins TRBV30 to TRBJ2-2; D is perhaps TRBD1 or TRBD2 (5 bases each). Trimming pared 2 bases from V and 6 bases from J, leaving 10 bases between. The CDR3 has 13 amino acids. The germline gives CDR1 GTSNPN, CDR2 SVGIG (reference sequence). Written as DNA, the CDR3 is TGTGCCTGGAGTTACCAGGGACCCGGGGAGCTGTTTTTT. Encoded protein: CAWSYQGPGELFF.

Of note for this clonotype: Germline is not matched at one junction end, which may reflect a read error. The chain combines TRBV13 with TRBJ2-7; D is uncertain. The CDR3 is made up of 11 amino acids. The germline gives CDR1 PRHDT, CDR2 FYEKMQ (reference sequence). This CDR3 reads CASSPTLVEFF. The CDR3 DNA sequence: TGTGCCAGCAGCCCGACTCTTGTGGAGTTCTTC.

A note on this clonotype: One end of the junction fails to match germline, which may point to a read error. The rearrangement joins TRBV2 to TRBJ2-5; D is uncertain. The CDR3 totals 15 residues. Germline CDR1 reads SNHLY; CDR2 reads FYNNEI. The CDR3 loop is CASSYKQGSREAQYF. For the CDR3, the DNA is TGTGCCAGCAGTTACAAACAAGGTAGTCGAGAGGCCCAGTACTTC.

The chain employs TRBV20-1 and TRBJ1-6; D perhaps matches TRBD1 (5 bases). The ends were cut back, 6 bases at V and 8 bases at J, with 17 bases in the middle. This CDR3 is built from 14 residues. Germline CDR1 DFQATT, CDR2 SNEGSKA (reference sequence). CDR3 amino acids: CSAFPGSGDSPLHF. The CDR3 nucleotides read TGCAGTGCGTTTCCGGGTTCGGGGGATTCACCCCTCCACTTT.